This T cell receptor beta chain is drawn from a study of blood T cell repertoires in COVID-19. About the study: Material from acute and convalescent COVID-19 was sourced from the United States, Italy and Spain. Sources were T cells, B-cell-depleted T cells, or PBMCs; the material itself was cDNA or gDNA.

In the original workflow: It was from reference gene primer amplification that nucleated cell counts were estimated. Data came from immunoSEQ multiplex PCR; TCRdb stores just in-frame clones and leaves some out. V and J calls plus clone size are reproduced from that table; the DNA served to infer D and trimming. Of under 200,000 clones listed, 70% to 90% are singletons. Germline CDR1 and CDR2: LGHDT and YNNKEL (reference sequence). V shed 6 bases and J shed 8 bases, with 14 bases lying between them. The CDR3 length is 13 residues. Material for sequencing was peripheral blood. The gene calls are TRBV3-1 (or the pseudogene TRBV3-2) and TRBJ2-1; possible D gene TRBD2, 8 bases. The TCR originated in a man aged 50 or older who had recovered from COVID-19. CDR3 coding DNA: TGTGCCAGCAGACGGGAGGGGGCCGATGAGCAGTTCTTC. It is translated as CASRREGADEQFF.